This entry lists 5 T cell receptor beta chains sequenced from one sample in a study of blood T cell repertoires in COVID-19. Sequencing was performed with immunoSEQ multiplex PCR; in TCRdb, only in-frame clones are kept and a portion is missing. The data contain 60,000 or so clones, around 90% of them singletons. The specimen sequenced was peripheral blood. The receptors stem from a human donor with acute or convalescent COVID-19. The donor label of this sample is uncertain.

This clone was observed once. An end of the junction differs from the germline gene, which may be a read error. This chain links TRBV7-7 with TRBJ1-2; D remains ambiguous. This CDR3 has 13 amino acids. CDR1 and CDR2 from the germline V gene are SSHAT and FNYEAQ (reference sequence). CDR3 amino acids: CASSPLGDSGYTF. The CDR3 DNA is TGTGCTAGCAGTCCTCTCGGGGATTCTGGCTACACCTTC.

This chain joins TRBV10-1 and TRBJ2-7; D uncertain. Trimming took off 0 bases at V and 5 bases at J, with 8 bases between the two ends. Germline V lookup: CDR1 WNHNN, CDR2 SYGVQD (reference sequence). The CDR3 runs to 13 residues. The CDR3 nucleotides are TGCGCCAGCAGTGAGTCCCACATGGACGAGCAGTACTTC. Its protein is CASSESHMDEQYF.

This chain connects TRBV7-2 to TRBJ2-5; the D gene is possibly TRBD1 (6 bases). The V end was cut by 5 bases, the J end by 2 bases, with 18 bases between. There are 16 residues in the CDR3. Germline V gene data show CDR1 as SGHTA and CDR2 as FQGNSA. This chain's CDR3 is CASSTQGPQTQETQYF. CDR3 DNA: TGTGCCAGCAGCACCCAGGGGCCCCAGACACAAGAGACCCAGTACTTC.

This rearrangement joins TRBV14 to TRBJ2-4; 9 bases fit TRBD2. The CDR3 is made up of 16 amino acids. V was pared by 4 bases and J by 0 bases, with 4 bases of the junction left unmatched. Germline CDR1 reads SGHDN; CDR2 reads FVKESK. CDR3 in DNA: TGTGCCAGCAGCCGAGCGGGGGGTCTAGCCAAAAACATTCAGTACTTC. It encodes CASSRAGGLAKNIQYF.

CDR3 nucleotide sequence: TGTGCCAGCAGCTCTACCAGACAGGGTTGGTATGGCTACACCTTC. This encodes CASSSTRQGWYGYTF. The chain employs TRBV7-8 and TRBJ1-2, with 7 bases lining up with TRBD1. The trim removed 4 bases at V and 5 bases at J, leaving 10 bases unmatched. CDR1 is SGHVS, CDR2 FQNEAQ, per germline. The CDR3 sequence is 15 residues long. Full variable domain (remainder filled in from reference TRBV7-8 and TRBJ1-2): GAGVSQSPRYKVAKRGQDVALRCDPISGHVSLFWYQQALGQGPEFLTYFQNEAQLDKSGLPSDRFFAERPEGSVSTLKIQRTQQEDSAVYLCASSSTRQGWYGYTFGSGTRLTVV.